A selection of T cell receptor beta chains follows, all from one sample in a study of blood T cell repertoires in COVID-19. Profiled with immunoSEQ multiplex PCR; TCRdb holds only in-frame clones, not every one. The sample gives roughly 200,000 clones, 88% of which show up once; approximately 6% is in the top ten. Sequencing used peripheral blood. The receptor source for this set is a man aged 35 to 55 with active or convalescent COVID-19. Both conserved end residues are part of each CDR3. The D gene is left open where the match is weak. Rows give clone size only sometimes, using once, few, many, or a class for an expanded clone.

D | J | length | size | V | DNA | CDR3
- | TRBJ1-4 | 18 | few | TRBV27 | TGTGCCAGCAGTCTAACCGGGACACCTTTCCCAACTAATGAAAAACTGTTTTTT | CASSLTGTPFPTNEKLFF
- | TRBJ1-6 | 15 | - | TRBV7-2 | TGTGCCAGCAGTTTAGGGGGGCTAGGTAATTCACCCCTCCACTTT | CASSLGGLGNSPLHF
- | TRBJ2-1 | 12 | - | TRBV7-2 | TGTGCCAGCAGCTTAGTGGTGGGGCCCAAGTTCTTC | CASSLVVGPKFF
- | TRBJ1-6 | 12 | - | TRBV2 | TGTGCCAGCAGTGGACAGAATTCACCCCTCCACTTT | CASSGQNSPLHF
TRBD2 | TRBJ2-2 | 13 | - | TRBV4-1 | TGCGCCTCGTCAGCGGGATTCGGCGGGGAGCTGTTTTTT | CASSAGFGGELFF
- | TRBJ1-2 | 15 | - | TRBV5-6 | TGTGCCAGCAGCCGGGTGTCGGAGAAAGGCTATGGCTACACCTTC | CASSRVSEKGYGYTF
TRBD2 | TRBJ2-7 | 15 | - | TRBV3-1/TRBV3-2 | TGTGCCAGCAGCCAAGACCTAGCGGAACCCTACGAGCAGTACTTC | CASSQDLAEPYEQYF
- | TRBJ2-2 | 14 | - | TRBV11-2 | TGTGCCAGCAGCTCGGGGGTTGCAGGCGGGGAGCTGTTTTTT | CASSSGVAGGELFF
TRBD1 | TRBJ1-2 | 15 | - | TRBV5-6 | TGTGCCAGCAGCATAACAGGGGTTTCGGGGCCTGGCTACACCTTC | CASSITGVSGPGYTF
- | TRBJ2-7 | 14 | - | TRBV19 | TGTGCCAGTAGCCATTTTGGCGGGTTCTACGAGCAGTACTTC | CASSHFGGFYEQYF
- | TRBJ1-3 | 16 | - | TRBV22-1 | TGTCCTGGGAGCGCACGGAGGGACAGCTCTGGAAACACCATATATTTT | CPGSARRDSSGNTIYF
TRBD2 | TRBJ2-5 | 13 | - | TRBV5-1 | TGCGCCAGCAGCTACGGGGGGGAAGAGACCCAGTACTTC | CASSYGGEETQYF
- | TRBJ2-3 | 14 | - | TRBV9 | TGTGCCAGCAGCGTAGACTTTGTAACAGATACGCAGTATTTT | CASSVDFVTDTQYF
TRBD2 | TRBJ2-3 | 20 | - | TRBV14 | TGTGCCAGCAACTCCCGCCCGCTAGCGGGAGGGTTGGGGCCCACAGATACGCAGTATTTT | CASNSRPLAGGLGPTDTQYF
TRBD2 | TRBJ2-2 | 15 | once | TRBV7-2 | TGTGCCAGCACCCAGAGCGGGAGGCGGACCGGGGAGCTGTTTTTT | CASTQSGRRTGELFF
TRBD2 | TRBJ2-1 | 15 | - | TRBV24-1 | TGTGCCACCCGGGCTAGCGGGGCCCTCCTGGATGAGCAGTTCTTC | CATRASGALLDEQFF
TRBD2 | TRBJ2-7 | 14 | - | TRBV6-5 | TGTGCCAGCAGTTACGCTAGCGGCACCTACGAGCAGTACTTC | CASSYASGTYEQYF
TRBD2 | TRBJ2-1 | 16 | once | TRBV5-4 | TGTGCCAGCAGCTCGCAACTAGCGGGGAGGTACAATGAGCAGTTCTTC | CASSSQLAGRYNEQFF
- | TRBJ2-1 | 17 | - | TRBV5-1 | TGCGCCAGCAGCTTGGTATCTCCCTCCGAGGGTTTCAGTGAGCAGTTCTTC | CASSLVSPSEGFSEQFF
TRBD1 | TRBJ1-1 | 18 | once | TRBV5-6 | TGTGCCAGCAGCTCGCCGGGACAGGACTGGAACATGAACACTGAAGCTTTCTTT | CASSSPGQDWNMNTEAFF
TRBD2 | TRBJ2-1 | 16 | - | TRBV9 | TGTGCCAGCAGCTTACTTAGCGGGACACTCTACAATGAGCAGTTCTTC | CASSLLSGTLYNEQFF
- | TRBJ2-5 | 13 | - | TRBV11-2 | TGTGCCAGCAGCTTATCATACCAAGAGACCCAGTACTTC | CASSLSYQETQYF
TRBD2 | TRBJ2-7 | 15 | - | TRBV30 | TGTGCCTGGAGTGTGAGTCTAGCGGGAGGGAGCGAGCAGTACTTC | CAWSVSLAGGSEQYF
TRBD2 | TRBJ2-5 | 16 | - | TRBV7-3 | TGTGCCAGCAGCTTTTATAGCGGGGGGGGCCGGGAGACCCAGTACTTC | CASSFYSGGGRETQYF
- | TRBJ1-5 | 18 | few | TRBV7-4 | TGTGCCAGCAGCTTATATAATGTCGCAGGGGTGAGCAATCAGCCCCAGCATTTT | CASSLYNVAGVSNQPQHF
TRBD1 | TRBJ2-1 | 12 | - | TRBV5-1 | TGCGCCACCGGGACAGGGGGAAGCGAGCAGTTCTTC | CATGTGGSEQFF